This T cell receptor beta chain was found in a study of lymphopenia after photon versus proton radiotherapy. Notes on the study in general: Relative stability marked proton patients; photon patients lost diversity and naive cells. Post-nadir TCR diversity decline inversely tracked overall survival among those who died. After lymphocyte nadir, photon-treated repertoires showed oligoclonal expansion, especially CD8+ Temra. Authors raise, but do not show, better survival with proton therapy.

Details on this clone: What it recognizes is unknown.

Germline CDR1 SGHTA, CDR2 FQGTGA. CDR3 length: 15 amino acids. Trimming cost V 0 bases and J 5 bases, with 11 bases left between them. Here immunoSEQ multiplex PCR was the method, and the copy in TCRdb shows in-frame clones only, minus some. The sample carries 75,000 to 95,000 clones, around 83% recorded once. The specimen comprised peripheral blood, sampled from a patient treated with proton-based radiotherapy. The chain carries TRBV7-3 and TRBJ2-1, with D possibly matching TRBD2 (6 bases). The origin of this receptor is a man aged 55 to 69 with pancreatic cancer. CDR3 protein: CASSLTWSGDNEQFF. The DNA for the CDR3 is TGTGCCAGCAGCTTAACGTGGTCGGGGGACAATGAGCAGTTCTTC. Variable domain in full (rest from reference TRBV7-3 and TRBJ2-1): GAGVSQTPSNKVTEKGKYVELRCDPISGHTALYWYRQSLGQGPEFLIYFQGTGAADDSGLPNDRFFAVRPEGSVSTLKIQRTERGDSAVYLCASSLTWSGDNEQFFGPGTRLTVL.